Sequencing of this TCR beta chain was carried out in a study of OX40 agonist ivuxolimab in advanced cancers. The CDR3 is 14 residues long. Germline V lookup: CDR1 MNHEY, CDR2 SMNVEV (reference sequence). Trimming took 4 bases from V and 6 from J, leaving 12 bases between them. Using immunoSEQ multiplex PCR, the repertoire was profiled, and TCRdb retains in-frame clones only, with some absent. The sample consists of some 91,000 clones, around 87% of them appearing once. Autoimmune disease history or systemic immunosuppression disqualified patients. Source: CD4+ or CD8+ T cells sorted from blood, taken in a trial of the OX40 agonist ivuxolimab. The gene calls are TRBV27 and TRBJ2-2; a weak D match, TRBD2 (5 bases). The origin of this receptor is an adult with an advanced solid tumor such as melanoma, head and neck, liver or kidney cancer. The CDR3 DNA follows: TGTGCCAGCAGTTCCCCCCTGGAGGCCGGGGAGCTGTTTTTT. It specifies CASSSPLEAGELFF.